A few counts support the clone carrying this T cell receptor beta chain. Averaging about 0.12 L, one heparinised blood draw came from each individual donor. Every bit of the isolated RNA underwent reverse transcription, so sequencing read expressed TCRB transcripts. Some clones are missing from TCRdb's copy, which holds only in-frame ones; the method was immunoSEQ multiplex PCR. This sample has tens of thousands of clones, with under 35% found just once. The CDR3 extends over 18 amino acids. V lost 2 bases, J lost 6 bases, and 23 bases lay in between. The V gene's germline CDR1 is LNHDA and CDR2 SQIVND (reference sequence). This sample stems from a study of beta chain features in type 1 diabetes. Study summary: Patient and healthy donor groups were alike in age, gender and cell yields.

The receptor was isolated from a woman aged 18-29 years in good health. This chain uses TRBV19 with TRBJ1-5; TRBD1 is a possible D gene (6 bases). The sequenced sample was stem cell memory CD4+ T cells from blood. CDR3 in amino acids: CASSIRGASDDRGQPQHF. DNA of the CDR3: TGTGCCAGTAGTATACGGGGGGCCTCCGACGATAGAGGTCAGCCCCAGCATTTT.